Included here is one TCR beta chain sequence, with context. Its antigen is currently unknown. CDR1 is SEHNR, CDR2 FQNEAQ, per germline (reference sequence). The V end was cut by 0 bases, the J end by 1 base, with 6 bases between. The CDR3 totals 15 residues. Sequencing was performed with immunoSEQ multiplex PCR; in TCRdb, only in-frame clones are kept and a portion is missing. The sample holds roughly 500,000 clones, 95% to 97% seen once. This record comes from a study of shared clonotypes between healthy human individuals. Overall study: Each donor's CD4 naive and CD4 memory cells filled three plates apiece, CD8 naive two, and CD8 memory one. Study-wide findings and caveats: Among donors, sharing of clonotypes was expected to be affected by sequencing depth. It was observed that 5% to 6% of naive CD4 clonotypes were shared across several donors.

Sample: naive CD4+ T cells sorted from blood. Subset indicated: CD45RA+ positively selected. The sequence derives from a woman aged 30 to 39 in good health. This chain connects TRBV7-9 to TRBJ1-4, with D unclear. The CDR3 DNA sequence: TGTGCCAGCAGCTTAGCGGGAGTAACTAATGAAAAACTGTTTTTT. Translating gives CASSLAGVTNEKLFF.